This T cell receptor beta chain was recovered during a study of blood T cell repertoires in COVID-19. On the study more broadly: Acute-phase and convalescent COVID-19 samples originated in the United States, Italy and Spain. From T cells, B-cell-depleted T cells, or PBMCs came the material, which was cDNA or gDNA.

TCRdb's table, derived via immunoSEQ multiplex PCR, lists solely in-frame clones and lacks some. The table shows about 140,000 clones, with roughly 87% occurring only once. V lost 6 bases, J lost 5 bases, and 6 bases stayed unmatched. The CDR3 is 14 residues long. Germline V CDR1 and CDR2: MNHEY, SVGAGI. The genes are TRBV6-5 and TRBJ1-2, with TRBD1 matching 10 bases. The origin of this receptor is a man in his 70s with acute or convalescent COVID-19. Material for sequencing was peripheral blood. The CDR3 spells CASRTGTGEYGYTF. For the CDR3, the DNA is TGTGCCAGCAGGACCGGGACAGGGGAGTATGGCTACACCTTC.